This T cell receptor beta chain was identified in a study of CD8+ T cells in alopecia areata. Once RNA had been extracted, it was reverse transcribed into cDNA to act as the sequencing template. The method was immunoSEQ multiplex PCR; TCRdb's version includes in-frame clones alone and lacks a portion of them. This repertoire shows 150,000 to 200,000 clones, around three fifths found once; its top ten account for under 1.5%. This sample's treatment: oral pan-JAK inhibitor, 5-10 mg twice daily. CDR1 is SGHNT, CDR2 YENEEA, per germline. V dropped 4 bases and J dropped 0 bases, with 1 base sitting between them. The CDR3 runs to 11 residues.

Sequenced material: CD4+ T cells sorted from blood, taken at approximately week 49, from a patient treated with tofacitinib. This sequence joins TRBV11-3 and TRBJ2-7, with D uncertain. The receptor was derived from a human donor with alopecia areata. The CDR3 region is CASSSSYEQYF. The CDR3 DNA reads TGTGCCAGCAGCTCCTCCTACGAGCAGTACTTC.